These 26 T cell receptor beta chains came from one sample sequenced in a study of Ad26.COV2.S vaccination and SARS-CoV-2 variants. Treatment noted: some 20 received Ad26.COV2.S at low or high dose, single or two shots; roughly five received placebo; per-sample allocation not given. The study sampled participants on day 63 after the first vaccine or placebo injection. Assay used: immunoSEQ multiplex PCR; TCRdb lists only in-frame clones, some missing. The sample has more than 300,000 clones, over 80% seen once. Material: peripheral blood, obtained in a trial of Ad26.COV2.S vaccine versus placebo. These receptors all stem from a person between 18 and 59 years old who received the Ad26.COV2.S COVID-19 vaccine or a placebo.

This rearrangement joins TRBV5-1 to TRBJ2-2; D not resolved. Germline loops: CDR1 SGHRS, CDR2 YFSETQ. The CDR3 extends over 15 amino acids. Trimming pared 7 bases from V and 2 bases from J, leaving 15 bases between. The chain's CDR3 is CASGLDPLNTGELFF. The CDR3 nucleotides are TGCGCCAGCGGGCTGGACCCGTTAAACACCGGGGAGCTGTTTTTT. Full variable domain (outside the CDR3, taken from reference TRBV5-1 and TRBJ2-2): KAGVTQTPRYLIKTRGQQVTLSCSPISGHRSVSWYQQTPGQGLQFLFEYFSETQRNKGNFPGRFSGRQFSNSRSEMNVSTLELGDSALYLCASGLDPLNTGELFFGEGSRLTVL.

V gene TRBV14 combines with J gene TRBJ1-3, with D maybe TRBD1 (5 bases). Trimming stripped 4 bases from V and 0 bases from J, with 16 bases between. Germline V gives CDR1 SGHDN, CDR2 FVKESK. This CDR3 has 17 residues. CDR3 sequence (DNA): TGTGCCAGCAGCCGAGGGAGGGACCGGAGCTCTGGAAACACCATATATTTT. Translating it yields CASSRGRDRSSGNTIYF.

Concerning this clone itself: The identical CDR3 is also encoded by other nucleotide sequences in the sample. V and J are TRBV9 and TRBJ2-2; D unresolved. V lost 3 bases and J lost 1, with 10 bases in between. Germline V gene data show CDR1 as SGDLS and CDR2 as YYNGEE. CDR3 length: 15 residues. The CDR3: CASSAGRVNTGELFF. The DNA of the CDR3 is TGTGCCAGCAGCGCCGGACGGGTGAACACCGGGGAGCTGTTTTTT.

J is TRBJ1-2 and V is TRBV6-5; 10 bases fit TRBD1. V was pared by 5 bases and J by 13 bases, with 13 bases of the junction left unmatched. CDR3 length: 14 amino acids. Germline CDR1 is MNHEY and CDR2 is SVGAGI. The CDR3 bases are TGTGCCAGCAGTACCGGGACAGGGGTTCCAAGTTGCACCTTC. Translating gives CASSTGTGVPSCTF.

The J gene is TRBJ1-1, the V gene TRBV7-2; the D is unclear. V lost 5 bases and J 3 bases, leaving 10 bases between the germline ends. The CDR3 sequence is 13 residues long. Germline lookup yields CDR1 SGHTA and CDR2 FQGNSA. CDR3 sequence (DNA): TGTGCCAGCAGCAGATCCCAGGACACTGAAGCTTTCTTT. Its translation is CASSRSQDTEAFF.

This clone was picked up many times. The chain combines TRBV6-1 with TRBJ1-5; a possible D gene is TRBD1 (5 bases). Germline V gene data show CDR1 as MNHNS and CDR2 as SASEGT. V lost 0 bases, J lost 4 bases, and 10 bases lay in between. The CDR3 covers 15 residues. The CDR3 reads CASSEAGAWNQPQHF. The CDR3 DNA follows: TGTGCCAGCAGTGAAGCAGGGGCCTGGAATCAGCCCCAGCATTTT.

CDR3 sequence reads: CASSMLAGGIYEQYF. CDR3 in DNA: TGTGCCAGTAGTATGCTAGCGGGGGGCATCTACGAGCAGTACTTC. The rearrangement joins TRBV19 to TRBJ2-7; 11 bases are a match to TRBD2. This CDR3 is built from 15 residues. V gave up 3 bases and J gave up 3 bases; unmatched junction bases: 4. CDR1 is LNHDA, CDR2 SQIVND, per germline (reference sequence).

This clone was detected a few times. This chain joins TRBV7-3 and TRBJ2-1; TRBD1 matches at 7 bases. This CDR3 has 15 amino acids. The V gene end was trimmed by 0 bases and the J gene end by 7 bases; junction bases not matched to a gene: 6. Germline loops: CDR1 SGHTA, CDR2 FQGTGA. CDR3 sequence reads: CASSLTGGVVNEQFF. The CDR3 DNA reads TGTGCCAGCAGCTTAACAGGGGGCGTAGTGAATGAGCAGTTCTTC.

V gene TRBV28 combines with J gene TRBJ1-2; D uncertain. The CDR3 sequence is 13 residues long. Deletions cut 5 bases from V and 7 bases from J, with 14 bases between. Germline values: CDR1 MDHEN, CDR2 SYDVKM. The CDR3 DNA is TGTGCCAGCAGTGAGGCCCCTCTGCCTGGCTACACCTTC. Translation gives CASSEAPLPGYTF.

This clone was detected only a few times. The V and J genes are TRBV3-1 (or the pseudogene TRBV3-2) and TRBJ2-5, with 10 bases lining up with TRBD1. CDR1 is LGHDT and CDR2 is YNNKEL in the germline V gene (reference sequence). CDR3 length: 16 residues. With 4 bases clipped from V and 4 bases from J, the junction kept 9 bases outside the gene matches. The CDR3 region has the DNA TGTGCCAGCAGCCTATTAAGGACAGGGGGGATAGAGACCCAGTACTTC. This codes for CASSLLRTGGIETQYF.

This rearrangement joins TRBV5-1 to TRBJ2-5; D gene unclear. Germline V lookup: CDR1 SGHRS, CDR2 YFSETQ. This CDR3 comprises 13 residues. Trimming left V 2 bases short and J 2 bases short, with 7 bases between. CDR3: CASSLEWQETQYF. CDR3 nucleotides: TGCGCCAGCAGCTTAGAATGGCAAGAGACCCAGTACTTC.

CDR3 nucleotide sequence: TGCGCCAGCAGCCCGGAGACAGGGTCGGACATACCGAACGAGCAGTACTTC. This codes for CASSPETGSDIPNEQYF. The chain combines TRBV5-1 with TRBJ2-7; TRBD1 matches at 7 bases. Germline V lookup: CDR1 SGHRS, CDR2 YFSETQ. The CDR3 has 17 amino acids. V lost 4 bases and J lost 5; bases outside the gene matches: 18.

The chain is built from TRBV30 and TRBJ2-5; D is perhaps TRBD2 (5 bases). Germline V gene sequence: CDR1 GTSNPN, CDR2 SVGIG (reference sequence). This CDR3 is 15 amino acids long. Trimming stripped 0 bases from V and 1 base from J, with 12 bases between. DNA for the CDR3: TGTGCCTGGAGTGTACTGGGCGGGTTCCAAGAGACCCAGTACTTC. Its translation: CAWSVLGGFQETQYF.

The chain combines TRBV27 with TRBJ2-1; 9 bases agree with TRBD1. V lost 5 bases to trimming and J lost 7 bases; unmatched junction nucleotides: 12. The CDR3 runs to 16 residues. The germline CDR1 and CDR2 sequences are MNHEY and SMNVEV (reference sequence). This CDR3 is CASSGLGTGRTNEQFF. The CDR3 DNA reads TGTGCCAGCAGTGGCCTCGGGACAGGGCGGACAAATGAGCAGTTCTTC.

The J gene is TRBJ1-2, the V gene TRBV2, with 10 bases fitting TRBD1. This CDR3 is 14 amino acids long. Per the germline V gene, CDR1 is SNHLY and CDR2 is FYNNEI. The V gene end was trimmed by 7 bases and the J gene end by 8 bases; junction bases not matched to a gene: 10. The CDR3 reads CASKDDRGQYGYTF. CDR3 sequence (DNA): TGTGCCAGCAAGGACGACAGGGGGCAGTACGGCTACACCTTC.

V usage is TRBV19 and J usage is TRBJ2-5, with 7 bases identical to TRBD2. The CDR3 totals 13 residues. V was clipped by 7 bases and J by 1 base; unmatched bases: 3. The germline CDR1 and CDR2 sequences are LNHDA and SQIVND (reference sequence). The CDR3 region is CASISGGQETQYF. DNA for the CDR3: TGTGCCAGTATATCGGGGGGCCAAGAGACCCAGTACTTC.

The rearrangement links TRBV9 to TRBJ1-3; TRBD1 matches at 7 bases. V was clipped by 6 bases and J by 3 bases; unmatched bases: 12. The V gene's germline CDR1 is SGDLS and CDR2 YYNGEE. The CDR3 consists of 16 residues. The CDR3 DNA sequence: TGTGCCAGCACCAAATCTGAGGGGGCGAGTGGAAACACCATATATTTT. The encoded protein is CASTKSEGASGNTIYF.

This clone was recorded only once. This rearrangement joins TRBV7-9 to TRBJ2-1; TRBD2 aligns across 7 bases. V gave up 5 bases and J gave up 8 bases; unmatched junction bases: 12. Germline V gene sequence: CDR1 SEHNR, CDR2 FQNEAQ (reference sequence). The CDR3 is 15 amino acids. In DNA, the CDR3 is TGTGCCAGCAGCGGGAACGCGGGCCGGGGGGATGAGCAGTTCTTC. This gives the protein CASSGNAGRGDEQFF.

The V call is TRBV30, the J call TRBJ1-6, with 7 bases that match TRBD1. V lost 3 bases and J lost 6; bases outside the gene matches: 5. Germline V lookup: CDR1 GTSNPN, CDR2 SVGIG (reference sequence). The CDR3 is made up of 14 amino acids. The CDR3 nucleotides are TGTGCCTGGAGACGCCGGGACAGTAATTCACCCCTCCACTTT. Translated, it gives CAWRRRDSNSPLHF.

The V gene is TRBV6-5, the J gene TRBJ2-7; D gene unclear. V was pared by 2 bases and J by 7 bases, with 15 bases between. Germline CDR1 is MNHEY and CDR2 is SVGAGI. The CDR3 runs to 14 residues. CDR3 nucleotide sequence: TGTGCCAGCAGTTACGCATTCCCTCCCATTGAGCAGTACTTC. It translates to CASSYAFPPIEQYF.

This chain uses TRBV5-1 with TRBJ1-1, with unresolved D. This CDR3 has 16 residues. The V end lost 0 bases, the J end lost 1 base, and 13 bases lay between the germline ends. Per the germline V gene, CDR1 is SGHRS and CDR2 is YFSETQ. The CDR3, as DNA: TGCGCCAGCAGCTTGGAACAACGGTTTTGGAACACTGAAGCTTTCTTT. Residues: CASSLEQRFWNTEAFF.

The chain joins TRBV2 to TRBJ2-1; D is ambiguous. Deletions cut 2 bases from V and 4 bases from J, with 0 bases between. Germline V gives CDR1 SNHLY, CDR2 FYNNEI. The CDR3 has 11 amino acids. The CDR3 DNA follows: TGTGCCAGCAGTGAATACAATGAGCAGTTCTTC. This encodes CASSEYNEQFF.

V gene TRBV20-1 combines with J gene TRBJ2-1; no firm D call. This CDR3 has 10 residues. V was shortened by 6 bases and J by 12 bases, with 12 bases between the two germline ends. CDR1 DFQATT and CDR2 SNEGSKA come from the germline V gene (reference sequence). Here the CDR3 DNA reads TGCAGTGCCGACCTAGATCGGCAGTTCTTC. Amino acid sequence: CSADLDRQFF.

The V and J genes are TRBV30 and TRBJ1-3, with TRBD1 as a possible D gene (5 bases). CDR3 length equals 17 residues. V was clipped by 0 bases and J by 1 base, with 16 bases between them. Germline-derived CDR1 and CDR2 are GTSNPN and SVGIG (reference sequence). CDR3 coding DNA: TGTGCCTGGAGTGTAACCCAGTGGGGCTTATCTGGAAACACCATATATTTT. This gives the protein CAWSVTQWGLSGNTIYF.

This clone appeared a few times. The J gene is TRBJ2-5, the V gene TRBV19; 9 bases align to TRBD1. The junction had 11 bases not matched to a gene; V was cut back by 6 bases and J by 9 bases. The CDR3 length is 14 residues. Germline assignment: CDR1 LNHDA and CDR2 SQIVND (reference sequence). CDR3 sequence reads: CASSSTGGPVAQYF. The CDR3 DNA sequence: TGTGCCAGTAGCTCGACAGGGGGGCCGGTGGCCCAGTACTTC.

V gene TRBV2 combines with J gene TRBJ1-3; TRBD1 is a possible D gene (6 bases). CDR3 size: 16 residues. Per germline, CDR1 SNHLY and CDR2 FYNNEI. The V end was cut by 4 bases, the J end by 0 bases, with 13 bases between. CDR3 DNA: TGTGCCAGCAGTGCCAGGGGAAGGAACTCTGGAAACACCATATATTTT. Its translation is CASSARGRNSGNTIYF.